The 22 T cell receptor beta chains below come from one sample, sequenced in a study of blood T cell repertoires in COVID-19. Profiled with immunoSEQ multiplex PCR; TCRdb holds only in-frame clones, not every one. The table has around 150,000 clones, around four fifths seen once. The specimen was peripheral blood. The receptors originated from an elderly woman with active or convalescent COVID-19.

The V call is TRBV19, the J call TRBJ1-3; a possible D gene is TRBD1 (6 bases). This CDR3 is built from 17 residues. CDR1 and CDR2 (germline): LNHDA, SQIVND (reference sequence). Trimming shortened V by 2 bases and J by 0 bases, and 14 bases separated the two germline ends. The CDR3 nucleotides read TGTGCCAGTAGTATAAGGGGGGGACCGAGCTCTGGAAACACCATATATTTT. It encodes CASSIRGGPSSGNTIYF.

This clone was picked up a small number of times. J is TRBJ2-3 and V is TRBV11-3, with TRBD1 as a possible D gene (6 bases). The CDR3 totals 18 residues. The germline V and J ends were trimmed by 5 bases and 0 bases, with 21 bases remaining between them. Germline-derived CDR1 and CDR2 are SGHNT and YENEEA. The CDR3 sequence is CASSKGQFGWGSTDTQYF. For the CDR3, the DNA is TGTGCCAGCAGCAAAGGACAGTTCGGATGGGGTAGCACAGATACGCAGTATTTT.

The genes are TRBV18 and TRBJ1-2; D remains ambiguous. This CDR3 is 17 amino acids long. V lost 0 bases and J 1 base, leaving 15 bases between the germline ends. Germline assignment: CDR1 KGHSH and CDR2 LQKENI. The CDR3 here is CASSPPTAGLGNYGYTF. For the CDR3, the DNA is TGTGCCAGCTCACCACCGACGGCGGGATTGGGTAACTATGGCTACACCTTC.

The chain recombines TRBV5-1 with TRBJ1-1, with D possibly matching TRBD1 (6 bases). Germline V CDR1 and CDR2: SGHRS, YFSETQ. This CDR3 contains 15 residues. Trimming stripped 4 bases from V and 3 bases from J, with 16 bases between. CDR3 bases: TGCGCCAGCAGCGGGGGATCAGGGGATCACACTGAAGCTTTCTTT. The encoded protein is CASSGGSGDHTEAFF.

This chain links TRBV9 with TRBJ1-2; 8 nucleotides line up with TRBD1. The V segment lost 0 bases and the J segment 8 bases; nucleotides outside the gene matches: 9. This CDR3 region has 15 residues. Germline CDR1 is SGDLS and CDR2 is YYNGEE. In DNA form, the CDR3 reads TGTGCCAGCAGCGTAGGTACAGGGGGAATTGGGGGCTACACCTTC. As protein: CASSVGTGGIGGYTF. The full variable domain, in which reference TRBV9 and TRBJ1-2 provide the parts outside the CDR3, is DSGVTQTPKHLITATGQRVTLRCSPRSGDLSVYWYQQSLDQGLQFLIQYYNGEERAKGNILERFSAQQFPDLHSELNLSSLELGDSALYFCASSVGTGGIGGYTFGSGTRLTVV.

The chain joins TRBV27 to TRBJ2-7; maybe TRBD1 (6 bases). V lost 2 bases and J lost 3, with 8 bases in between. The length of the CDR3 is 13 residues. Germline V gives CDR1 MNHEY, CDR2 SMNVEV (reference sequence). DNA for the CDR3: TGTGCCAGCAGTTTACAACAGGGCTACGAGCAGTACTTC. Its translation: CASSLQQGYEQYF.

V usage is TRBV5-4 and J usage is TRBJ2-2; TRBD1 might be the D (6 bases). Per germline, CDR1 SGHNT and CDR2 YYREEE (reference sequence). The CDR3 totals 16 residues. V dropped 2 bases and J dropped 4 bases, with 15 bases sitting between them. The CDR3 DNA follows: TGTGCCAGCAGCTTTCAGGGGCGGAGTGGCACCGGGGAGCTGTTTTTT. It translates to CASSFQGRSGTGELFF.

This chain uses TRBV7-9 with TRBJ2-7; a possible D gene is TRBD1 (6 bases). This CDR3 region has 15 residues. In germline, CDR1 is SEHNR, CDR2 FQNEAQ (reference sequence). V lost 1 base and J 3 bases, leaving 13 bases between the germline ends. The CDR3 sequence: CASSLGDGTYYEQYF. For the CDR3, the DNA is TGTGCCAGCAGCTTAGGGGACGGGACATACTACGAGCAGTACTTC.

The chain couples TRBV7-8 to TRBJ1-5, with 7 bases fitting TRBD1. Germline V gives CDR1 SGHVS, CDR2 FQNEAQ. This CDR3 comprises 15 residues. The junction had 12 bases not matched to a gene; V was cut back by 5 bases and J by 8 bases. This chain's CDR3 is CASSPGDSFKEPQHF. The CDR3 bases are TGTGCCAGCAGCCCTGGGGACAGTTTTAAAGAGCCCCAGCATTTT.

V and J are TRBV6-5 and TRBJ2-5, with a weak D call TRBD2 (5 bases). The CDR3 is 12 residues long. In germline, CDR1 is MNHEY, CDR2 SVGAGI. The V and J ends lost 6 bases and 7 bases respectively, with 12 bases between them. The CDR3 spells CASRSGMGTQYF. The CDR3 DNA follows: TGTGCCAGCAGGAGCGGTATGGGGACCCAGTACTTC.

This sequence joins TRBV7-2 and TRBJ1-6; D is perhaps TRBD1 (6 bases). Germline V CDR1 and CDR2: SGHTA, FQGNSA. The CDR3 spans 16 residues. V was pared by 6 bases and J by 9 bases, with 21 bases between. The CDR3 is CASRNRDRQAGSPLHF. CDR3 nucleotide sequence: TGTGCCAGCAGAAACCGAGACAGACAGGCTGGTTCACCCCTCCACTTT. Full variable domain (missing parts from reference TRBV7-2 and TRBJ1-6): GAGVSQSPSNKVTEKGKDVELRCDPISGHTALYWYRQSLGQGLEFLIYFQGNSAPDKSGLPSDRFSAERTGGSVSTLTIQRTQQEDSAVYLCASRNRDRQAGSPLHFGNGTRLTVT.

The chain recombines TRBV19 with TRBJ2-6; a weak D match, TRBD1 (5 bases). This CDR3 is 14 amino acids long. CDR1 and CDR2 (germline): LNHDA, SQIVND (reference sequence). Between the trimmed V and J ends, which lost 7 bases and 0 bases, there was a span of 7 bases. The DNA of the CDR3 is TGTGCCAGTACTGACAGCTCTGGGGCCAACGTCCTGACTTTC. Translation gives CASTDSSGANVLTF.

J is TRBJ1-5 and V is TRBV11-3, with unresolved D. CDR3 length: 15 amino acids. Germline CDR1 reads SGHNT; CDR2 reads YENEEA. Trimming pared 0 bases from V and 2 bases from J, leaving 8 bases between. Here the CDR3 DNA reads TGTGCCAGCAGCTTAGATCCGTCGGGCAATCAGCCCCAGCATTTT. Encoded protein: CASSLDPSGNQPQHF. Full variable domain (remainder filled in from reference TRBV11-3 and TRBJ1-5): EAGVVQSPRYKIIEKKQPVAFWCNPISGHNTLYWYLQNLGQGPELLIRYENEEAVDDSQLPKDRFSAERLKGVDSTLKIQPAELGDSAVYLCASSLDPSGNQPQHFGDGTRLSIL.

This clone was seen a few times. The CDR3 reads CASSPIGLTGTPNYGYTF. For the CDR3, the DNA is TGCGCCAGCAGCCCGATTGGGCTAACAGGGACACCTAACTATGGCTACACCTTC. The V call is TRBV4-1, the J call TRBJ1-2; perhaps TRBD1 as D (6 bases). CDR1 is MGHRA and CDR2 is YSYEKL in the germline V gene. V lost 4 bases to trimming and J lost 0 bases, with 21 bases between them. The CDR3 length is 18 residues.

V gene TRBV30 combines with J gene TRBJ1-3; 7 bases map to TRBD1. The CDR3 length is 15 residues. Germline V gene lookup returns CDR1 GTSNPN and CDR2 SVGIG (reference sequence). J gave up 2 bases and V 3 bases, and 7 bases lay outside the gene matches. The CDR3 loop is CAWRRQGYAGNTIYF. The CDR3 bases are TGTGCCTGGAGGAGACAGGGATATGCTGGAAACACCATATATTTT.

This clone was seen a handful of times. The V gene is TRBV7-2, the J gene TRBJ2-5, with 9 bases identical to TRBD2. Germline values: CDR1 SGHTA, CDR2 FQGNSA. With 6 bases clipped from V and 7 bases from J, the junction kept 15 bases outside the gene matches. This CDR3 is built from 16 residues. The CDR3 loop is CASRPGTSPKGGTQYF. As DNA, the CDR3 is TGTGCCAGCAGACCCGGGACTAGCCCCAAAGGGGGGACCCAGTACTTC.

The V call is TRBV19, the J call TRBJ1-2; no reliable D call. CDR1 is LNHDA and CDR2 is SQIVND in the germline V gene (reference sequence). This CDR3 comprises 14 residues. V was trimmed by 4 bases and J by 0 bases, leaving 9 bases between them. The CDR3 DNA reads as TGTGCCAGTAGTAGTAGTTCTGCTAACTATGGCTACACCTTC. The encoded protein is CASSSSSANYGYTF.

Points on this clone: The junction departs from the called germline gene at one end, perhaps through a read error. The V and J genes are TRBV7-7 and TRBJ2-1; tentatively, D is TRBD1 (6 bases). The germline CDR1 and CDR2 sequences are SSHAT and FNYEAQ (reference sequence). The CDR3 is 15 residues long. The CDR3 region is CASSPRGEPYNEQFF. CDR3 in DNA: TGTGCTAGCAGCCCCAGGGGCGAACCCTACAATGAGCAGTTCTTC.

The sample holds a few counts of this clone. The gene calls are TRBV6-5 and TRBJ1-2; 11 nucleotides align to TRBD1. The CDR3 loop spans 14 amino acids. The V gene's germline CDR1 is MNHEY and CDR2 SVGAGI. Germline trimming cut 2 bases from V and 7 bases from J; bases unmatched to any gene: 3. The CDR3, as DNA: TGTGCCAGCAGTTACCGGGACAGGGGGGGTGGCTACACCTTC. Its translation: CASSYRDRGGGYTF.

J is TRBJ1-4 and V is TRBV19; 7 nucleotides agree with TRBD1. Germline lookup yields CDR1 LNHDA and CDR2 SQIVND (reference sequence). This CDR3 region has 16 residues. Losses at the gene ends were 4 bases for V and 3 bases for J; bases not matched to a gene: 8. This CDR3 is CASSKNLQGPNEKLFF. The CDR3 DNA reads TGTGCCAGTAGTAAAAACTTACAGGGGCCTAATGAAAAACTGTTTTTT.

V gene TRBV5-1 combines with J gene TRBJ2-7; 12 nucleotides line up with TRBD2. Per germline, CDR1 SGHRS and CDR2 YFSETQ. The CDR3 is 16 amino acids. The ends lost 3 bases at V and 1 base at J; junction bases unmatched: 5. The CDR3 DNA follows: TGCGCCAGCAGCTCCCCTAGCGGGGGGGGTTCCTACGAGCAGTACTTC. Encoded protein: CASSSPSGGGSYEQYF.

The chain links TRBV10-1 to TRBJ2-7; D perhaps matches TRBD1 (5 bases). The CDR3 totals 12 residues. Trimming cost V 6 bases and J 4 bases, with 10 bases left between them. From germline, CDR1 is WNHNN and CDR2 SYGVQD (reference sequence). This chain's CDR3 is CASSRTSYEQYF. The CDR3 DNA sequence: TGCGCCAGCAGCCGGACATCTTACGAGCAGTACTTC.